One sample yielded the 25 T cell receptor beta chains listed below, sequenced in a study of T cell responses to AZD1222 COVID-19 vaccine. Assay used: immunoSEQ multiplex PCR; TCRdb lists only in-frame clones, some missing. The table shows about 150,000 clones, with 92% occurring only once. The specimen comprised peripheral blood, sampled on day 0 of AZD1222 vaccination. The receptors originated from an adult in good health.

The genes are TRBV27 and TRBJ2-2, with 13 bases lining up with TRBD2. CDR1 MNHEY and CDR2 SMNVEV come from the germline V gene (reference sequence). This CDR3 contains 23 residues. V lost 8 bases to trimming and J lost 3 bases; unmatched junction nucleotides: 27. The CDR3 DNA reads TGTGCCAGCCGCACATCCGGACAGGGGAGACTAGCGGGAGGCCCCCTGGACACCGGGGAGCTGTTTTTT. Translating gives CASRTSGQGRLAGGPLDTGELFF.

V gene TRBV18 combines with J gene TRBJ2-5, with no clear D. Germline CDR1 reads KGHSH; CDR2 reads LQKENI. This CDR3 is built from 15 residues. Trimming removed 4 bases at V and 3 bases at J, with 15 bases between. The chain's CDR3 is CASSHGPGLKETQYF. The CDR3 DNA reads as TGTGCCAGCTCACACGGGCCTGGCCTTAAAGAGACCCAGTACTTC.

In its sample, this clone was seen a few times. The chain uses TRBV19 and TRBJ2-7; 9 nucleotides match TRBD1. V was clipped by 5 bases and J by 6 bases; unmatched bases: 5. The CDR3 is made up of 13 amino acids. The V gene's germline CDR1 is LNHDA and CDR2 SQIVND (reference sequence). The CDR3 reads CASSPDRGGEQYF. In DNA form, the CDR3 reads TGTGCCAGTAGTCCGGACAGGGGAGGCGAGCAGTACTTC.

This clone was seen just once. This rearrangement joins TRBV25-1 to TRBJ1-1; maybe TRBD1 (5 bases). Germline V gene sequence: CDR1 MGHDK, CDR2 SYGVNS. V was pared by 1 base and J by 5 bases, with 14 bases between. The CDR3 is 15 residues long. As DNA, the CDR3 is TGTGCCAGCAGTGAATCAGCAGGGAGGGGTACTGAAGCTTTCTTT. Translating gives CASSESAGRGTEAFF.

The chain has TRBV5-1 and TRBJ2-1; 12 bases are shared with TRBD2. Trimming at V came to 3 bases and at J to 7 bases, leaving 2 bases not matched to a gene. This CDR3 is 14 amino acids long. From germline, CDR1 is SGHRS and CDR2 YFSETQ. The DNA of the CDR3 is TGCGCCAGCAGCTCGACTAGCGGGAGTAATGAGCAGTTCTTC. Amino acids: CASSSTSGSNEQFF.

This chain connects TRBV7-3 to TRBJ2-6, with D perhaps TRBD1 (5 bases). Trimming pared 0 bases from V and 2 bases from J, leaving 8 bases between. Germline lookup yields CDR1 SGHTA and CDR2 FQGTGA. The length of the CDR3 is 16 residues. CDR3 sequence (DNA): TGTGCCAGCAGCTTAACGCAGGGCGCTGGGGCCAACGTCCTGACTTTC. This gives the protein CASSLTQGAGANVLTF. The complete variable domain, with remaining parts taken from reference TRBV7-3 and TRBJ2-6, reads GAGVSQTPSNKVTEKGKYVELRCDPISGHTALYWYRQSLGQGPEFLIYFQGTGAADDSGLPNDRFFAVRPEGSVSTLKIQRTERGDSAVYLCASSLTQGAGANVLTFGAGSRLTVL.

The chain links TRBV7-3 to TRBJ2-7; 8 bases agree with TRBD1. There are 14 residues in the CDR3. V dropped 5 bases and J dropped 0; count of bases not matched to a gene: 3. The V gene's germline CDR1 is SGHTA and CDR2 FQGTGA. The CDR3 region is CASSRDRTSYEQYF. The CDR3 DNA is TGTGCCAGCAGCCGGGACAGGACCTCCTACGAGCAGTACTTC.

This clone showed up just once. This chain connects TRBV6-5 to TRBJ1-2; D is undetermined. V dropped 6 bases and J dropped 0 bases, with 11 bases sitting between them. Germline V lookup: CDR1 MNHEY, CDR2 SVGAGI. The CDR3 has 14 residues. CDR3 DNA: TGTGCCAGCAGCCACAGCGCCGCTAACTATGGCTACACCTTC. It is translated as CASSHSAANYGYTF.

V is TRBV30 and J is TRBJ1-4, with no clear D. Germline V gene lookup returns CDR1 GTSNPN and CDR2 SVGIG (reference sequence). V dropped 5 bases and J dropped 14 bases, with 27 bases sitting between them. The CDR3 spans 15 residues. The CDR3 here is CAWSKAGPPSKELFF. CDR3 DNA sequence: TGTGCCTGGTCCAAAGCCGGGCCCCCGTCGAAAGAGCTGTTTTTT.

The chain is built from TRBV15 and TRBJ1-2; D gene uncertain. The germline V and J ends were trimmed by 3 bases and 8 bases, with 10 bases remaining between them. Germline CDR1 is LNHNV and CDR2 is YYDKDF (reference sequence). The CDR3 spans 12 residues. This CDR3 is CATSSYLGGYTF. In nucleotides, the CDR3 is TGTGCCACCAGCAGTTATCTGGGAGGCTACACCTTC.

The chain is built from TRBV7-6 and TRBJ1-1, with D possibly matching TRBD1 (5 bases). With 5 bases removed from V and 3 bases from J, the gap between germline ends came to 16 bases. The CDR3 runs 15 residues. Germline V gives CDR1 SGHVS, CDR2 FNYEAQ. CDR3 nucleotide sequence: TGTGCCAGCAGCAGGGGCGATAGTCTGTACACTGAAGCTTTCTTT. As protein: CASSRGDSLYTEAFF.

The chain is built from TRBV4-2 and TRBJ1-1; possible D gene TRBD1, 6 bases. Germline CDR1 is LGHNA and CDR2 is YNFKEQ. Trimming pared 1 base from V and 1 base from J, leaving 10 bases between. This CDR3 contains 15 residues. The CDR3 DNA sequence: TGTGCCAGCAGCCAAGGGGGGGCAGAGAACACTGAAGCTTTCTTT. Its protein product is CASSQGGAENTEAFF.

The rearrangement uses TRBV25-1 and TRBJ1-5; D gene uncertain. The germline V and J ends were trimmed by 0 bases and 9 bases, with 9 bases remaining between them. The CDR3 runs to 13 residues. Germline V gene data show CDR1 as MGHDK and CDR2 as SYGVNS. The CDR3 loop reads CASSEYRLGPQHF. The DNA for the CDR3 is TGTGCCAGCAGTGAATATAGGCTGGGGCCCCAGCATTTT. Supplemented by reference TRBV25-1 and TRBJ1-5, the full variable domain reads EADIYQTPRYLVIGTGKKITLECSQTMGHDKMYWYQQDPGMELHLIHYSYGVNSTEKGDLSSESTVSRIRTEHFPLTLESARPSHTSQYLCASSEYRLGPQHFGDGTRLSIL.

The V call is TRBV29-1, the J call TRBJ1-2; TRBD1 is a possible D gene (6 bases). Germline CDR1 reads SQVTM; CDR2 reads ANQGSEA. This CDR3 region has 12 residues. Between the trimmed V and J ends, which lost 7 bases and 3 bases, there was a span of 12 bases. CDR3 loop: CSAPGGYYGYTF. CDR3 nucleotide sequence: TGCAGCGCTCCGGGGGGCTACTATGGCTACACCTTC. The whole variable domain, remainder taken from reference TRBV29-1 and TRBJ1-2, is SAVISQKPSRDICQRGTSLTIQCQVDSQVTMMFWYRQQPGQSLTLIATANQGSEATYESGFVIDKFPISRPNLTFSTLTVSNMSPEDSSIYLCSAPGGYYGYTFGSGTRLTVV.

The chain carries TRBV6-5 and TRBJ1-2, with D possibly matching TRBD1 (6 bases). The CDR3 consists of 14 residues. V was cut by 5 bases and J by 8 bases, with 18 bases left in between. Looked up from germline, CDR1 is MNHEY and CDR2 is SVGAGI. The CDR3 coding sequence is TGTGCCAGCAGTCGACAGGATCCCCGGTGGGGCTACACCTTC. Amino acid sequence: CASSRQDPRWGYTF.

This chain joins TRBV5-1 and TRBJ2-3, with TRBD2 matching over 9 bases. CDR1 and CDR2 (germline): SGHRS, YFSETQ. V shed 3 bases, J shed 4 bases, and the junction held 9 bases outside the gene matches. The CDR3 totals 16 residues. CDR3 sequence (DNA): TGCGCCAGCAGCTCCCTAGCGGGATCCCCCCCAGATACGCAGTATTTT. The encoded protein is CASSSLAGSPPDTQYF.

This chain connects TRBV30 to TRBJ2-7; 7 bases agree with TRBD1. Per germline, CDR1 GTSNPN and CDR2 SVGIG (reference sequence). The CDR3 is 14 amino acids. V lost 2 bases to trimming and J lost 1 base; unmatched junction nucleotides: 5. CDR3 bases: TGTGCCTGGAGTTCCGGGACAGTATCCTACGAGCAGTACTTC. Its protein product is CAWSSGTVSYEQYF. The full variable domain, completed using reference TRBV30 and TRBJ2-7, is SQTIHQWPATLVQPVGSPLSLECTVEGTSNPNLYWYRQAAGRGLQLLFYSVGIGQISSEVPQNLSASRPQDRQFILSSKKLLLSDSGFYLCAWSSGTVSYEQYFGPGTRLTVT.

The chain carries TRBV7-2 and TRBJ2-2; D gene uncertain. The CDR3 is 15 amino acids. Germline V lookup: CDR1 SGHTA, CDR2 FQGNSA. V dropped 5 bases and J dropped 4 bases, with 14 bases sitting between them. The CDR3 sequence: CASSLDWLITGELFF. The CDR3, as DNA: TGTGCCAGCAGCCTAGATTGGCTGATCACCGGGGAGCTGTTTTTT.

The rearrangement links TRBV11-2 to TRBJ2-1, with 10 bases that match TRBD2. From germline, CDR1 is SGHAT and CDR2 FQNNGV. The CDR3 loop spans 16 amino acids. With V trimmed by 5 bases and J by 9 bases, 13 bases remained unmatched. The CDR3 nucleotides are TGTGCCAGCAGCCCGGTTAGCGGGGGGTACGCGGGTGAGCAGTTCTTC. It translates to CASSPVSGGYAGEQFF. Filled out from reference TRBV11-2 and TRBJ2-1, the complete variable domain reads EAGVAQSPRYKIIEKRQSVAFWCNPISGHATLYWYQQILGQGPKLLIQFQNNGVVDDSQLPKDRFSAERLKGVDSTLKIQPAKLEDSAVYLCASSPVSGGYAGEQFFGPGTRLTVL.

The chain carries TRBV6-5 and TRBJ1-1; no firm D call. CDR3 length: 13 amino acids. Germline V gene data show CDR1 as MNHEY and CDR2 as SVGAGI. Trimming left V 6 bases short and J 2 bases short, with 10 bases between. The chain's CDR3 is CASRPPLNTEAFF. In DNA, the CDR3 is TGTGCCAGCAGACCACCTTTAAACACTGAAGCTTTCTTT.

This chain connects TRBV18 to TRBJ2-5; D is perhaps TRBD2 (5 bases). CDR3 length: 14 amino acids. The V end was cut by 6 bases, the J end by 1 base, with 12 bases between. Germline-derived CDR1 and CDR2 are KGHSH and LQKENI. The CDR3 here is CASSPNRGQETQYF. The CDR3 DNA follows: TGTGCCAGCTCCCCCAACCGGGGCCAAGAGACCCAGTACTTC.

The gene calls are TRBV18 and TRBJ1-3; D call uncertain. Germline V gene data show CDR1 as KGHSH and CDR2 as LQKENI. The CDR3 is 11 residues long. V was cut by 8 bases and J by 3 bases, with 5 bases left in between. The CDR3 loop reads CASPNGNTIYF. The CDR3 DNA reads as TGTGCCAGCCCTAATGGAAACACCATATATTTT.

The chain combines TRBV28 with TRBJ1-1; 11 bases are shared with TRBD1. The germline V gene has CDR1 MDHEN and CDR2 SYDVKM. Unmatched junction bases numbered 3, after V lost 5 bases and J lost 4 bases. CDR3 length: 14 residues. DNA for the CDR3: TGTGCCAGCAGTGGGGGGACAGGGGGCACTGAAGCTTTCTTT. It is translated as CASSGGTGGTEAFF.

V gene TRBV10-3 combines with J gene TRBJ1-1; perhaps TRBD1 as D (6 bases). The V end lost 5 bases, the J end lost 2 bases, and 9 bases lay between the germline ends. The CDR3 has 13 residues. The germline V gene has CDR1 ENHRY and CDR2 SYGVKD. Here the CDR3 DNA reads TGTGCCATCAGTTCACAGGGAAACACTGAAGCTTTCTTT. Translation gives CAISSQGNTEAFF.

The rearrangement joins TRBV12-3 or TRBV12-4 to TRBJ1-6; the D gene is possibly TRBD1 (5 bases). This CDR3 region has 13 residues. With 4 bases removed from V and 5 bases from J, the gap between germline ends came to 6 bases. The CDR3 spells CASSWGNNSPLHF. CDR3 DNA: TGTGCCAGCAGTTGGGGGAATAATTCACCCCTCCACTTT.